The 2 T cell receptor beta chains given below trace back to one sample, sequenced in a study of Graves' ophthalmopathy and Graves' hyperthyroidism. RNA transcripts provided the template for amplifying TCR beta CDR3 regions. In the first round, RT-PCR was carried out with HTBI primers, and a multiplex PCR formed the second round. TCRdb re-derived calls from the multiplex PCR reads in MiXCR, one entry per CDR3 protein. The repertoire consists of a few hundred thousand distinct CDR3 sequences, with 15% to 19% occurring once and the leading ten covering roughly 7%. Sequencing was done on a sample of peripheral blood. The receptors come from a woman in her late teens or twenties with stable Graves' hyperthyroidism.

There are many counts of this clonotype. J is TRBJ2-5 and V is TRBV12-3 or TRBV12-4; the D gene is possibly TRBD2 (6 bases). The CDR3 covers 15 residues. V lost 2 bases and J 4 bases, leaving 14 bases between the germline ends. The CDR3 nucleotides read TGTGCCAGCAGTTTATCGGGCCGGAGGGGAGAGACCCAGTACTTC. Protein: CASSLSGRRGETQYF.

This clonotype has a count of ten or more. This CDR3 is CASSIDREAFF. CDR3 DNA: TGTGCCAGTAGTATCGACAGGGAAGCTTTCTTT. V is TRBV19 and J is TRBJ1-1; maybe TRBD1 (6 bases). The CDR3 totals 11 residues. Germline V gene sequence: CDR1 LNHDA, CDR2 SQIVND (reference sequence). The V end lost 3 bases, the J end lost 8 bases, and 7 bases lay between the germline ends.